Here is one T cell receptor beta chain with its context. No antigen is known for it. RNA was extracted from bulk tissue without any cell sorting. More than 3 cm separated this lung sample from the edge of the tumor. These data belong to a study of tumor and adjacent non-tumor tissue in lung cancer. Overall study findings and caveats: Patients with more diverse tumor TCRs had worse survival.

Trimming stripped 9 bases from V and 14 bases from J, with 19 bases between. Germline CDR1 SEHNR, CDR2 FQNEAQ (reference sequence). There are 11 residues in the CDR3. The library came from three nested PCR rounds adapted from ARM-PCR protocols. TCRdb independently ran MiXCR on the multiplex PCR reads; one entry per CDR3 protein. The sample holds 35,000 to 55,000 distinct CDR3 sequences; 60% to 70% are singletons and the top ten take 19%. This TCR was sampled from a middle-aged woman with non-small cell lung cancer. Sample: distant non-tumor lung tissue. The chain joins TRBV7-9 to TRBJ1-2, with D perhaps matching TRBD1 (5 bases). CDR3 sequence: CASGGHGAWTF. CDR3 coding DNA: TGTGCCAGTGGTGGACATGGGGCATGGACCTTC.